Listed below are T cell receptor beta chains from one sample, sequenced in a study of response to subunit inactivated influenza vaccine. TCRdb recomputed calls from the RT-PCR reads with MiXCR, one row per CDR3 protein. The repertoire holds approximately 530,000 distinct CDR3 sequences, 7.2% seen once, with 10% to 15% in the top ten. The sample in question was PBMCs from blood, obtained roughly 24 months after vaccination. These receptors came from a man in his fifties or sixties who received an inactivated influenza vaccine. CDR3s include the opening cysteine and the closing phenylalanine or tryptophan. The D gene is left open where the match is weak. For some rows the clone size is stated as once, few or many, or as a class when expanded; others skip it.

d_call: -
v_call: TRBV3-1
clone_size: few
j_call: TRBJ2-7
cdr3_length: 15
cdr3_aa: CASRSTSPGWREQYF
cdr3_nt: TGTGCCAGCAGATCCACTAGCCCAGGGTGGCGGGAGCAGTACTTC

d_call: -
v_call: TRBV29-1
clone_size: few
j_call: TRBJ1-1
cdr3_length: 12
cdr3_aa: CSVKRLGTEAFF
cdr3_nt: TGCAGCGTAAAGAGGCTGGGGACTGAAGCTTTCTTT

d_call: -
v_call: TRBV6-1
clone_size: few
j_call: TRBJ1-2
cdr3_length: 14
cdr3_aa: CASSATAVLHGYTF
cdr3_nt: TGTGCCAGCAGTGCGACAGCGGTGCTCCATGGCTACACCTTC

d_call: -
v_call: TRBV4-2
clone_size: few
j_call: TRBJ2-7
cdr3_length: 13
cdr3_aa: CASSQGDSYEQYF
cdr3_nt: TGTGCCAGCAGCCAAGGTGACAGCTACGAGCAGTACTTC

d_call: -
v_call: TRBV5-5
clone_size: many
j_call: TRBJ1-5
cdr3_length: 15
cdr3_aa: CASSLGQYSNQPQHF
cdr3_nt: TGTGCCAGCAGCTTGGGACAGTATAGCAATCAGCCCCAGCATTTT

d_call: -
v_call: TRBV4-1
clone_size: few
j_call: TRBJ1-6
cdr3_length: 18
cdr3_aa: CASSQFVTVSSYNSPLHF
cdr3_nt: TGCGCCAGCAGCCAATTTGTAACAGTGAGCTCCTATAATTCACCCCTCCACTTT

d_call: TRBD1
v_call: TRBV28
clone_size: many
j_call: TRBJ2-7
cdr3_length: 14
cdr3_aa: CASNEDRVTYEQYF
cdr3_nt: TGTGCCAGCAACGAGGACAGGGTCACCTACGAGCAGTACTTC

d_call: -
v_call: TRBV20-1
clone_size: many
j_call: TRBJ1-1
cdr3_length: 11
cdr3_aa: CSARPNTEAFF
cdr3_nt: TGCAGTGCCCGACCCAACACTGAAGCTTTCTTT

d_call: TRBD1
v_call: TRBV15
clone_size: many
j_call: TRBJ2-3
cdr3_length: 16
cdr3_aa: CATSRTIDRVTDTQYF
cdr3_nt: TGTGCCACCAGCAGAACCATAGACAGGGTCACAGATACGCAGTATTTT

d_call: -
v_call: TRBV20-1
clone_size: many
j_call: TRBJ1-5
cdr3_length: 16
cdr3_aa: CSARDGRYYSNQPQHF
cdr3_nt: TGCAGTGCTAGAGATGGACGCTATTATAGCAATCAGCCCCAGCATTTT

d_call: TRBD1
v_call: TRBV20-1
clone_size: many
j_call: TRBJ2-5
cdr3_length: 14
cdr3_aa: CSARGTGPLVPQYF
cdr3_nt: TGCAGTGCTCGAGGGACAGGGCCCTTGGTGCCCCAGTACTTC

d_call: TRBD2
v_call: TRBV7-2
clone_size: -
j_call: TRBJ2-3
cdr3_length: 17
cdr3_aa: CASSSTVSGVRTDTQYF
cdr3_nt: TGTGCCAGCAGCTCGACGGTTAGCGGGGTTCGCACAGATACGCAGTATTTT

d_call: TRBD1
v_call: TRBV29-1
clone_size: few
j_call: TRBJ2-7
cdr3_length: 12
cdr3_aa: CSVEGQAYEQYF
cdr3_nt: TGCAGCGTTGAGGGACAGGCCTACGAGCAGTACTTC

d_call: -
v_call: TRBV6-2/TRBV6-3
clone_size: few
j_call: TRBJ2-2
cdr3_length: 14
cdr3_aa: CASTKLPNTGELFF
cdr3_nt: TGTGCCAGCACCAAACTCCCGAACACCGGGGAGCTGTTTTTT

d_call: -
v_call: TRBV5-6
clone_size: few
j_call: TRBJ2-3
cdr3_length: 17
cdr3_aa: CASSFPRRSLSTDTQYF
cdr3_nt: TGTGCCAGCAGCTTTCCGAGGAGGTCCCTTAGCACAGATACGCAGTATTTT

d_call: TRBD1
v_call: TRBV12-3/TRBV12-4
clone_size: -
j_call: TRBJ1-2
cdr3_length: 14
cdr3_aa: CASSTDREFGGYTF
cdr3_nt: TGTGCCAGCAGTACTGACAGGGAGTTTGGTGGCTACACCTTC

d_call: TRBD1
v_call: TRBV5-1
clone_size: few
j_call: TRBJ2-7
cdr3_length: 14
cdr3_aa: CASNQGQGPYEQYF
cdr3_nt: TGCGCCAGCAACCAGGGACAGGGTCCCTACGAGCAGTACTTC

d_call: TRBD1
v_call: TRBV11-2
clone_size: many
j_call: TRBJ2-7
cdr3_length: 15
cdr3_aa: CASSLDRVASYEQYF
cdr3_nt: TGTGCCAGCAGCCTCGACAGGGTAGCTTCCTACGAGCAGTACTTC

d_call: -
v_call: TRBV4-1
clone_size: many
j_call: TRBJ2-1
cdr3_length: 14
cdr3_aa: CASSGQINYNEQFF
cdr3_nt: TGCGCCAGCAGCGGACAGATAAACTACAATGAGCAGTTCTTC

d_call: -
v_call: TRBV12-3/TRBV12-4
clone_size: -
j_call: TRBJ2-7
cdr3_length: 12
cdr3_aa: CASSGTLGEQYF
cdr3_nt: TGTGCCAGCAGTGGGACTCTGGGCGAGCAGTACTTC

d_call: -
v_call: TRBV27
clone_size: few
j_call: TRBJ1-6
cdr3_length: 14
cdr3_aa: CASSLSGLGSPLHF
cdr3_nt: TGTGCCAGCAGTTTATCGGGCCTAGGGTCACCCCTCCACTTT

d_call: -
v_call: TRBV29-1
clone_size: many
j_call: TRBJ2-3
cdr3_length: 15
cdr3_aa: CSVDRYGNVKDTQYF
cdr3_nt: TGCAGCGTTGATCGGTATGGGAATGTGAAAGATACGCAGTATTTT

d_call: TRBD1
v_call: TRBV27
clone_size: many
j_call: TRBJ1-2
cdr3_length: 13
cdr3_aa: CASSLQGVGGYTF
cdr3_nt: TGTGCCAGCAGTTTACAGGGGGTAGGTGGCTACACCTTC

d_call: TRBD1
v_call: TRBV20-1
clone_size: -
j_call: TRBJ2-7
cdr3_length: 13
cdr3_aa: CSAGDRGPSEQYF
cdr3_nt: TGCAGTGCTGGGGACAGGGGGCCGAGCGAGCAGTACTTC

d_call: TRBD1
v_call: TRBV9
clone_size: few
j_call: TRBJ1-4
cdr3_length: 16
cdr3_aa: CASSAGDRVANEKLFF
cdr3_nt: TGTGCCAGCAGCGCGGGGGACAGGGTAGCTAATGAAAAACTGTTTTTT

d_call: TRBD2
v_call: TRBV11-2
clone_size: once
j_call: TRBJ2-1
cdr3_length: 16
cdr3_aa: CASSHLAGGRPRGQFF
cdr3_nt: TGTGCCAGCAGCCACCTAGCGGGGGGACGCCCTCGGGGGCAGTTCTTC

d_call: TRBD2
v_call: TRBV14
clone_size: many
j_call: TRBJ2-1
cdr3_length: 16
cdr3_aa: CASSQDGLAGVYEQFF
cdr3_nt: TGTGCCAGCAGCCAAGATGGCCTAGCGGGAGTCTATGAGCAGTTCTTC

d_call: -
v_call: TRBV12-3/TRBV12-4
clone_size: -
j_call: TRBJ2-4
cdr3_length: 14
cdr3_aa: CASSLAGVKDIQYF
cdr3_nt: TGTGCCAGCAGTTTAGCTGGGGTAAAAGACATTCAGTACTTC

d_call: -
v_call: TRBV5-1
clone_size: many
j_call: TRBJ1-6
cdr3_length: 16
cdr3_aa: CASSLVSGLSNSPLHF
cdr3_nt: TGCGCCAGCAGCTTGGTTTCGGGACTGAGTAATTCACCCCTCCACTTT

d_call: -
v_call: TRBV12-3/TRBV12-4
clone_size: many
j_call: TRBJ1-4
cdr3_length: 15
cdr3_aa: CASTITGPTNEKLFF
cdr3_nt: TGTGCCAGCACGATAACGGGACCGACTAATGAAAAACTGTTTTTT

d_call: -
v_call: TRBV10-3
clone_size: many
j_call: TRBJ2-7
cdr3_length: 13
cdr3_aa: CAITQGEVNEQYF
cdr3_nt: TGTGCCATCACCCAGGGAGAAGTCAACGAGCAGTACTTC

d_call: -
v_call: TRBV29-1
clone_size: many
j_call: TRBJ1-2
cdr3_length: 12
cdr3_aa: CSVEDRGYGYTF
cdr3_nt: TGCAGCGTTGAGGACAGAGGGTATGGCTACACCTTC

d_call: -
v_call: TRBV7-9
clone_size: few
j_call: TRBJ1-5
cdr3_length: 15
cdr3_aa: CASSSNSRSNQPQHF
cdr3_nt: TGTGCCAGCAGCTCCAATAGCAGGTCGAATCAGCCCCAGCATTTT

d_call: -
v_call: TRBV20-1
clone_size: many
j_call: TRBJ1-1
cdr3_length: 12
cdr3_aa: CSAVETNPEAFF
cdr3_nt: TGCAGTGCAGTGGAAACGAACCCTGAAGCTTTCTTT

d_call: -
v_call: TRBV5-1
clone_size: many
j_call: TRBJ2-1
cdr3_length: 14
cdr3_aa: CASSLRTAYNEQFF
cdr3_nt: TGCGCCAGCAGCCTGAGGACAGCCTACAATGAGCAGTTCTTC

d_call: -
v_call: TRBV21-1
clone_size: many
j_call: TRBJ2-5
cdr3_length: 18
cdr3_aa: CASSKDCTSGGYRETQYF
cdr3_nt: TGTGCCAGCAGCAAGGATTGTACTAGCGGGGGGTATCGAGAGACCCAGTACTTC

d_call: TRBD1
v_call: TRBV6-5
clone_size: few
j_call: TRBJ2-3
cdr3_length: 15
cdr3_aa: CASSYLGQLTDTQYF
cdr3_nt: TGTGCCAGCAGTTACCTGGGACAGCTCACAGATACGCAGTATTTT

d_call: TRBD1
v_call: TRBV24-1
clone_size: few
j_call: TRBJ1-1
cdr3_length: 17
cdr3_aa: CATSEPGTGGLDTEAFF
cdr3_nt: TGTGCCACCAGTGAGCCCGGGACAGGGGGCCTAGACACTGAAGCTTTCTTT

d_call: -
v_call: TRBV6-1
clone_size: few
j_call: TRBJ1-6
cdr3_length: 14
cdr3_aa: CASTPGGFNSPLHF
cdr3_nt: TGTGCCAGCACTCCCGGAGGCTTTAATTCACCCCTCCACTTT

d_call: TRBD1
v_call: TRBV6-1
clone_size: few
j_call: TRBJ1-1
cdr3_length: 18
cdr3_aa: CASSEPFLGTGQRTEAFF
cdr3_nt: TGTGCCAGCAGTGAACCTTTTTTAGGGACAGGGCAGAGAACTGAAGCTTTCTTT

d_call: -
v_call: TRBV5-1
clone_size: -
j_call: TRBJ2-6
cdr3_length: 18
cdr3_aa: CASSLGPSGTPGANVLTF
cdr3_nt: TGCGCCAGCAGCTTGGGTCCGTCAGGGACCCCTGGGGCCAACGTCCTGACTTTC

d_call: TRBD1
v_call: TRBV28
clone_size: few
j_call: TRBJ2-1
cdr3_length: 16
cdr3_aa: CASSLWGTGSYNEQFF
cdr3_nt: TGTGCCAGCAGTTTATGGGGGACAGGGTCCTACAATGAGCAGTTCTTC

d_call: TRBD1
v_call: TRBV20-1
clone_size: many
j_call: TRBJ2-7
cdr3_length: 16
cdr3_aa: CSARPPPGQVGHEQYF
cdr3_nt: TGCAGTGCTAGACCGCCTCCGGGACAGGTCGGCCACGAGCAGTACTTC

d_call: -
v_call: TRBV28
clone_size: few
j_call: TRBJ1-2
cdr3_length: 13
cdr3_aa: CASMIQGPGGYTF
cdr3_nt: TGTGCCAGCATGATACAGGGACCGGGGGGCTACACCTTC

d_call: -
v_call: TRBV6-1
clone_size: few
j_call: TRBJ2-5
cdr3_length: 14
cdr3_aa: CASRTTGYQETQYF
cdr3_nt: TGTGCCAGCAGGACCACCGGATACCAAGAGACCCAGTACTTC

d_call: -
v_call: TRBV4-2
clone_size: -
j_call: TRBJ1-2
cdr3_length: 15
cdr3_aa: CASSPPTAAIYGYTF
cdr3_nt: TGTGCCAGCAGCCCCCCGACCGCAGCTATCTATGGCTACACCTTC

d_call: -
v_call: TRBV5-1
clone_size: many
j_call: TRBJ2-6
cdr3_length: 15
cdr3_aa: CASSLVGVGANVLTF
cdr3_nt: TGCGCCAGCAGCTTGGTCGGGGTCGGGGCCAACGTCCTGACTTTC

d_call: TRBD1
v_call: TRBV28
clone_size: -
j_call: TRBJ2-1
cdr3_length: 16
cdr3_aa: CASSLLGTGPNNEQFF
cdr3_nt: TGTGCCAGCAGTTTATTAGGGACAGGGCCGAACAATGAGCAGTTCTTC

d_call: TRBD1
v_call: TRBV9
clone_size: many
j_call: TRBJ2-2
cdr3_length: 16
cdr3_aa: CASSVRTGVNTGELFF
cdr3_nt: TGTGCCAGCAGCGTACGGACAGGGGTTAACACCGGGGAGCTGTTTTTT

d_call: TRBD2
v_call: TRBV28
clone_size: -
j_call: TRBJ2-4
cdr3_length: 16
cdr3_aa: CASRSSGRGAKNIQYF
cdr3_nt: TGTGCCAGCAGGAGTAGCGGGAGAGGGGCCAAAAACATTCAGTACTTC

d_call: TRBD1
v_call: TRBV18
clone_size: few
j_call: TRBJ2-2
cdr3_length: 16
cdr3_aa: CASTSGGAKNTGELFF
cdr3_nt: TGTGCCAGCACCTCAGGGGGCGCCAAGAACACCGGGGAGCTGTTTTTT

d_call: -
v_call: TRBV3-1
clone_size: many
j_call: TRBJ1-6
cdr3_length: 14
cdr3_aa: CASSQLQGNSPLHF
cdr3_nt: TGTGCCAGCAGCCAACTACAGGGTAATTCACCCCTCCACTTT

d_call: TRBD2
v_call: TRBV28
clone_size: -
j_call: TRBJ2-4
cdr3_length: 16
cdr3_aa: CASSPPPTSGKNIQYF
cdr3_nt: TGTGCCAGCAGTCCTCCCCCGACTAGCGGGAAGAACATTCAGTACTTC

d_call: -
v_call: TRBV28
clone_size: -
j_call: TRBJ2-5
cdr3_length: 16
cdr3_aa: CASSFPTPTGLETQYF
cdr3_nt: TGTGCCAGCAGTTTCCCAACTCCGACCGGCCTGGAGACCCAGTACTTC

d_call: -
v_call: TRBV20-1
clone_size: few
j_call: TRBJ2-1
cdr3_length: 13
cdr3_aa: CSAHSRGYNEQFF
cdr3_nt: TGCAGTGCCCACTCAAGGGGATACAATGAGCAGTTCTTC

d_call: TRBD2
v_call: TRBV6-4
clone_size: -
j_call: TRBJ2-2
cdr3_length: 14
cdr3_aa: CASQRGFNTGELFF
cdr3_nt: TGTGCCTCCCAGCGGGGCTTTAACACCGGGGAGCTGTTTTTT

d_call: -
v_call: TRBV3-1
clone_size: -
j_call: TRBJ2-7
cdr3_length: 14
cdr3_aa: CASSQPGSGYEQYF
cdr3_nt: TGTGCCAGCAGCCAGCCTGGTAGCGGCTACGAGCAGTACTTC

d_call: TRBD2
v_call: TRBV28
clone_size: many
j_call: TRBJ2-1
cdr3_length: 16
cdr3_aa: CASSLSGSPSYNEQFF
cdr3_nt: TGTGCCAGCAGTTTGAGCGGGAGTCCCTCGTACAATGAGCAGTTCTTC

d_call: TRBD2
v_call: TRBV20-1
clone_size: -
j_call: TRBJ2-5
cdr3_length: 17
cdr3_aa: CSARPLAGGPSPETQYF
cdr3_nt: TGCAGTGCTAGACCATTAGCGGGAGGGCCCTCTCCAGAGACCCAGTACTTC